This T cell receptor (beta chain) derives from a study of blood T cell repertoires in COVID-19. Overall study context: Acute and convalescent COVID-19 samples came from the United States, Italy and Spain.

The V and J ends lost 6 bases and 6 bases respectively, with 10 bases between them. In germline, CDR1 is SNHLY, CDR2 FYNNEI. The CDR3 is 12 residues long. This clone showed up just a few times. The repertoire was sequenced with immunoSEQ multiplex PCR; TCRdb's copy has only in-frame clones and lacks some. Of around 130,000 clones listed, roughly 71% were seen once; the top ten hold 20% to 25%. Sequencing was carried out using peripheral blood. This receptor was obtained from an elderly man with acute or convalescent COVID-19. The rearrangement uses TRBV2 and TRBJ2-3; D is perhaps TRBD2 (5 bases). The CDR3 bases are TGTGCCAGCAGCACCCGCGGGGATACGCAGTATTTT. Translation gives CASSTRGDTQYF. Full variable domain (rest looked up from reference TRBV2 and TRBJ2-3): EPEVTQTPSHQVTQMGQEVILRCVPISNHLYFYWYRQILGQKVEFLVSFYNNEISEKSEIFDDQFSVERPDGSNFTLKIRSTKLEDSAMYFCASSTRGDTQYFGPGTRLTVL.